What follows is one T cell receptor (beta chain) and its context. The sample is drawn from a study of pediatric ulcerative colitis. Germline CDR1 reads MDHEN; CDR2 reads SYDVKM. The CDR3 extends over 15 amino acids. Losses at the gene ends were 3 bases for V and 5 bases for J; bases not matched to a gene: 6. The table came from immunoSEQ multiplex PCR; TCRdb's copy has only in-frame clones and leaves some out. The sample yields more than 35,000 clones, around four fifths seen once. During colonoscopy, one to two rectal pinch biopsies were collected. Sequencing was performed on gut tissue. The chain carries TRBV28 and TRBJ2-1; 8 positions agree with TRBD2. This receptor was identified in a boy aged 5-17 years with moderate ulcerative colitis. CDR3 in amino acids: CASSFTSGKHNEQFF. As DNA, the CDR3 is TGTGCCAGCAGTTTTACTAGCGGCAAACACAATGAGCAGTTCTTC.